Each of the 17 T cell receptor beta chains below was sequenced from the same sample in a study of blood T cell repertoires in COVID-19. The data were produced by immunoSEQ multiplex PCR, yet TCRdb's version contains in-frame clones alone and is incomplete. The sample consists of 200,000 to 300,000 clones, around 89% of them appearing once. Specimen: PBMCs or T cells enriched from blood (not recorded which). The source is a woman between 40 and 55 years old with acute COVID-19.

This clone was detected only once. The V gene is TRBV2, the J gene TRBJ1-2, with 8 bases lining up with TRBD1. The germline CDR1 and CDR2 sequences are SNHLY and FYNNEI. CDR3 length equals 15 residues. The trim removed 5 bases at V and 4 bases at J, leaving 9 bases unmatched. The CDR3 is CASSPNGQGSYGYTF. The CDR3 nucleotides read TGTGCCAGCAGTCCTAATGGACAGGGATCCTATGGCTACACCTTC.

The chain uses TRBV4-3 and TRBJ2-1; D ambiguous. This CDR3 is built from 17 residues. Trimming removed 0 bases at V and 6 bases at J, with 18 bases between. Germline CDR1 LGHNA, CDR2 YSLEER. CDR3 residues: CASSQEVLRVWFNEQFF. CDR3 nucleotides: TGCGCCAGCAGCCAAGAGGTGTTGCGAGTTTGGTTCAATGAGCAGTTCTTC.

CDR3 coding DNA: TGCGCCAGCAGCATCCGGGACAGGGACATCAATGGCTACACCTTC. Amino acid sequence: CASSIRDRDINGYTF. J is TRBJ1-2 and V is TRBV5-1, with 9 bases lining up with TRBD1. CDR1 is SGHRS, CDR2 YFSETQ, per germline. The CDR3 covers 15 residues. V trimming: 4 bases; J trimming: 6 bases; junction bases outside the gene matches: 10.

The chain is built from TRBV18 and TRBJ1-1; D call uncertain. The germline V gene has CDR1 KGHSH and CDR2 LQKENI. Trimming removed 3 bases from V and 0 bases from J, with 8 bases in between. This CDR3 has 14 residues. DNA of the CDR3: TGTGCCAGCTCACCGGAACAGTTGAACACTGAAGCTTTCTTT. Its translation: CASSPEQLNTEAFF.

J is TRBJ2-2 and V is TRBV5-1, with a tentative D call TRBD2 (5 bases). The CDR3 runs 15 residues. Per the germline V gene, CDR1 is SGHRS and CDR2 is YFSETQ. The V gene lost 1 base and the J gene lost 0 bases, with 7 bases spanning the gap. As DNA, the CDR3 is TGCGCCAGCAGCTTGTTGGAGGCGAACACCGGGGAGCTGTTTTTT. This sequence encodes CASSLLEANTGELFF. The variable domain in full, completed from reference TRBV5-1 and TRBJ2-2, reads KAGVTQTPRYLIKTRGQQVTLSCSPISGHRSVSWYQQTPGQGLQFLFEYFSETQRNKGNFPGRFSGRQFSNSRSEMNVSTLELGDSALYLCASSLLEANTGELFFGEGSRLTVL.

The CDR3 sequence is CASSENRVGYTF. CDR3 nucleotide sequence: TGTGCCAGCAGTGAAAACAGGGTTGGCTACACCTTC. The chain recombines TRBV25-1 with TRBJ1-2, with D possibly being TRBD1 (6 bases). The CDR3 sequence is 12 residues long. Germline CDR1 is MGHDK and CDR2 is SYGVNS. V lost 2 bases to trimming and J lost 7 bases, with 8 bases between them.

This clone was seen just once. The V call is TRBV3-1 (or the pseudogene TRBV3-2), the J call TRBJ1-1, with 7 bases aligning to TRBD1. The length of the CDR3 is 18 residues. V shed 1 base and J 0 bases; nucleotides not matched to a gene: 11. Germline V gene lookup returns CDR1 LGHDT and CDR2 YNNKEL (reference sequence). The CDR3 DNA follows: TGTGCCAGCAGCCAAGGGCGGGACACAGGGGCCATGAACACTGAAGCTTTCTTT. Its translation is CASSQGRDTGAMNTEAFF.

V usage is TRBV5-1 and J usage is TRBJ2-7, with D possibly being TRBD2 (6 bases). The V end was cut by 0 bases, the J end by 3 bases, with 13 bases between. The CDR3 sequence is 15 residues long. CDR1 and CDR2 (germline): SGHRS, YFSETQ. This CDR3 is CASSLVTGTVYEQYF. As DNA, the CDR3 is TGCGCCAGCAGCTTGGTCACCGGGACTGTCTACGAGCAGTACTTC.

The chain is built from TRBV7-2 and TRBJ1-1, with 7 bases fitting TRBD1. The J segment lost 2 bases and the V segment lost 5 bases, leaving 5 bases of the junction unmatched. This CDR3 spans 14 amino acids. The germline V gene has CDR1 SGHTA and CDR2 FQGNSA. CDR3 in amino acids: CASSPWTGNTEAFF. CDR3 nucleotide sequence: TGTGCCAGCAGCCCGTGGACAGGTAACACTGAAGCTTTCTTT.

V is TRBV12-5 and J is TRBJ1-1, with D tentatively TRBD1 (6 bases). CDR1 is LGHNT and CDR2 is FRNRAP in the germline V gene. This CDR3 comprises 16 residues. V was cut by 5 bases and J by 2 bases, with 18 bases left in between. The CDR3 DNA reads TGTGCTAGTGGTACCACGTCGGGGGGCTATAACACTGAAGCTTTCTTT. This translates into CASGTTSGGYNTEAFF.

The chain joins TRBV7-9 to TRBJ2-1, with D perhaps TRBD1 (6 bases). V was shortened by 4 bases and J by 15 bases, with 16 bases between the two germline ends. The germline V gene has CDR1 SEHNR and CDR2 FQNEAQ (reference sequence). This CDR3 is built from 12 residues. CDR3 sequence: CASSSSTGQRFF. The CDR3 DNA sequence: TGTGCCAGCAGCTCTTCGACAGGCCAGCGGTTCTTC.

The count of this clone is one. The V gene is TRBV28, the J gene TRBJ1-6; maybe TRBD1 (6 bases). The CDR3 has 13 amino acids. Germline V gene lookup returns CDR1 MDHEN and CDR2 SYDVKM. V lost 4 bases and J 8 bases, leaving 9 bases between the germline ends. The CDR3 nucleotides read TGTGCCAGCAGTTCCCACAGGGATTCACCCCTCCACTTT. Protein: CASSSHRDSPLHF. Together with reference TRBV28 and TRBJ1-6, the CDR3 gives the full variable domain: DVKVTQSSRYLVKRTGEKVFLECVQDMDHENMFWYRQDPGLGLRLIYFSYDVKMKEKGDIPEGYSVSREKKERFSLILESASTNQTSMYLCASSSHRDSPLHFGNGTRLTVT.

The rearrangement joins TRBV19 to TRBJ1-1; tentative D call: TRBD1 (6 bases). The CDR3 has 16 residues. Trimming took off 5 bases at V and 1 base at J, with 17 bases between the two ends. Germline values: CDR1 LNHDA, CDR2 SQIVND (reference sequence). CDR3 nucleotides: TGTGCCAGTAGTGAACCTTTCCGGGACAAGAACACTGAAGCTTTCTTT. The encoded protein is CASSEPFRDKNTEAFF.

This chain connects TRBV29-1 to TRBJ2-2; D is perhaps TRBD1 (6 bases). This CDR3 is 15 amino acids long. V was shortened by 6 bases and J by 3 bases, with 17 bases between the two germline ends. In germline, CDR1 is SQVTM, CDR2 ANQGSEA. CDR3: CSVAAGTIDTGELFF. The CDR3 bases are TGCAGCGTCGCCGCCGGGACAATCGACACCGGGGAGCTGTTTTTT.

The chain links TRBV9 to TRBJ2-3; D call uncertain. Germline V CDR1 and CDR2: SGDLS, YYNGEE. V was cut by 3 bases and J by 5 bases, with 7 bases left in between. This CDR3 is built from 12 residues. This CDR3 is CASSENGDTQYF. CDR3 in DNA: TGTGCCAGCAGCGAGAACGGAGATACGCAGTATTTT.

The chain joins TRBV2 to TRBJ2-4; D might be TRBD2 (6 bases). Germline CDR1 reads SNHLY; CDR2 reads FYNNEI. The germline V and J ends were trimmed by 5 bases and 2 bases, with 10 bases remaining between them. The CDR3 is made up of 14 amino acids. The CDR3 nucleotides read TGTGCCAGCAGTCAAAGCGGGTCCAAAAACATTCAGTACTTC. It yields the protein CASSQSGSKNIQYF.

CDR3 coding DNA: TGTGCCAGCAGTTTCGGGGGGGCCTATGGCTACACCTTC. Translating it yields CASSFGGAYGYTF. V gene TRBV27 combines with J gene TRBJ1-2; a weak D match, TRBD1 (6 bases). The V end was cut by 3 bases, the J end by 4 bases, with 9 bases between. Germline CDR1 MNHEY, CDR2 SMNVEV (reference sequence). This CDR3 has 13 residues.